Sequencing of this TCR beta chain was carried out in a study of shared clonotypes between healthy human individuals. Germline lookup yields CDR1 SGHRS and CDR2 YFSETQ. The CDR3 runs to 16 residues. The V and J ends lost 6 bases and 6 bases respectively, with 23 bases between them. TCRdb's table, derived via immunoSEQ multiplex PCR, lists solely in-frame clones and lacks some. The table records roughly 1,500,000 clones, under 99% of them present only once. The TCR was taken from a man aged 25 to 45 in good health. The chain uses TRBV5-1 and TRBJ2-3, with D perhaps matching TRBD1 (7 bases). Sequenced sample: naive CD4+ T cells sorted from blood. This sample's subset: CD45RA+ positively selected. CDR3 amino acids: CASKGAVGGLVDTQYF. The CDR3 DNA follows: TGCGCCAGCAAGGGGGCTGTCGGAGGGCTCGTTGATACGCAGTATTTT. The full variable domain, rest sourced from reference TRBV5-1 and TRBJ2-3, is KAGVTQTPRYLIKTRGQQVTLSCSPISGHRSVSWYQQTPGQGLQFLFEYFSETQRNKGNFPGRFSGRQFSNSRSEMNVSTLELGDSALYLCASKGAVGGLVDTQYFGPGTRLTVL.